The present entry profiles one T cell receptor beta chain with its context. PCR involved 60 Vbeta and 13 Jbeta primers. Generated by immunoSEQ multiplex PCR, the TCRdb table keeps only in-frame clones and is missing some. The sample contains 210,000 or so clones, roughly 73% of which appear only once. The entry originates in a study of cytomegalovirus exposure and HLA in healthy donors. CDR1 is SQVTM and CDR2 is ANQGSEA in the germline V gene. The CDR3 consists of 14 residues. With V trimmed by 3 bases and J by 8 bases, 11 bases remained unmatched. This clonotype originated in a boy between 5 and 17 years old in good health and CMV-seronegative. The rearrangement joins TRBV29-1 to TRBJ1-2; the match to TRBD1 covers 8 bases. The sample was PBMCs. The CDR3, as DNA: TGCAGCGTTGATGGGGGGGGACAGGCGGAAGGCTACACCTTC. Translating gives CSVDGGGQAEGYTF.